This paragraph reports one TCR beta chain. TCRdb's table, derived via immunoSEQ multiplex PCR, lists solely in-frame clones and lacks some. This table has about 43,000 clones, roughly 80% appearing once. CDR1 is SGHVS, CDR2 FNYEAQ, per germline. CDR3 length equals 13 residues. Trimming removed 5 bases at V and 3 bases at J, with 11 bases between. The sample belongs to a study of blood T cell repertoires in COVID-19. Overall study context: Acute and convalescent COVID-19 samples came from the United States, Italy and Spain. PBMCs, B-cell-depleted T cells, or T cells were the source of the cDNA or gDNA that made up the material.

The clonotype originates from a woman aged 60 to 75 with acute or convalescent COVID-19. Sequencing was performed on peripheral blood. This chain joins TRBV7-6 and TRBJ2-7; D not resolved. The CDR3 bases are TGTGCCAGCAGCCCCCCTTCCGGCTACGAGCAGTACTTC. It specifies CASSPPSGYEQYF.